This TCR beta chain was documented in a study of tumor and adjacent non-tumor tissue in lung cancer. On the study more broadly: The patients, 10 men and 5 women, were roughly 30 to 80 with stage I to III disease. Some 4.1 million productive TCRbeta reads were obtained per sample on average. The study, taken as a whole, reports: Tumor repertoires had a smaller top 100 clone share than normal lung.

No cell sorting was done before RNA was extracted from the tissue. Distant lung tissue was collected more than 3 cm away from the tumor edge. TCRbeta libraries were built with three rounds of nested PCR, modified from ARM-PCR. TCRdb reprocessed the multiplex PCR reads with MiXCR, giving one entry per CDR3 protein. Here the sample spans approximately 90,000 distinct CDR3 sequences, more than 75% being singletons. As regards this clonotype: Its antigen remains unknown. The junction departs from germline at one end; a sequencing error may be responsible.

The CDR3 totals 16 residues. The germline V gene encodes CDR1 SQVTM and CDR2 ANQGSEA. This TCR came from a woman between 50 and 59 years old with non-small cell lung cancer. The chain uses TRBV29-1 and TRBJ2-1, with D possibly matching TRBD2 (5 bases). Sequences were obtained from distant non-tumor lung tissue. The CDR3 DNA is TGCAACGTTGAAGATCCCCAACGGGAAGCGTACCAAGAGCAGTTCTTC. Protein sequence: CNVEDPQREAYQEQFF.